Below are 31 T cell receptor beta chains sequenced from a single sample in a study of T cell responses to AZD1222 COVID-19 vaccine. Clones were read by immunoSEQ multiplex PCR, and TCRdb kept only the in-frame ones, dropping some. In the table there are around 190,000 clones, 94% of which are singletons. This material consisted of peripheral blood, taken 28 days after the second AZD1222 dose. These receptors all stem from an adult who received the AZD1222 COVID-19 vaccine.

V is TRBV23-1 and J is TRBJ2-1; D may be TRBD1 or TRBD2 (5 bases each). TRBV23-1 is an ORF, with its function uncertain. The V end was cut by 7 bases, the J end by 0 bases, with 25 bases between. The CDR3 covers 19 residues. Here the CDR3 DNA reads TGCGCCAGCACCCCCCCCGGGGCAGCCACAAGAGACTCCTACAATGAGCAGTTCTTC. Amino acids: CASTPPGAATRDSYNEQFF.

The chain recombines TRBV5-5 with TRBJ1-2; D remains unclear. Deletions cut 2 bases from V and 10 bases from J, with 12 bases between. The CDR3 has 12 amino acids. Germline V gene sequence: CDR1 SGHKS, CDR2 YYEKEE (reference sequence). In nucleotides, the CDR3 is TGTGCCAGCAGCTTTCCCGCTGGAGTCTACACCTTC. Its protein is CASSFPAGVYTF.

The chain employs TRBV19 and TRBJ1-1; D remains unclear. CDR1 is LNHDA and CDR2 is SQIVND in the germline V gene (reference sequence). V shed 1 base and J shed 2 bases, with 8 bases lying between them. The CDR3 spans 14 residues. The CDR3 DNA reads TGTGCCAGTAGTATAGGCGTTGTCAACACTGAAGCTTTCTTT. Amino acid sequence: CASSIGVVNTEAFF.

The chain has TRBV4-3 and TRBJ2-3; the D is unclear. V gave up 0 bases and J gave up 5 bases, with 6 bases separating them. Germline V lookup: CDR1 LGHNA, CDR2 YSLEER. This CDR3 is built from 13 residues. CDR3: CASSQDWGDTQYF. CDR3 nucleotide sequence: TGCGCCAGCAGCCAAGATTGGGGAGATACGCAGTATTTT.

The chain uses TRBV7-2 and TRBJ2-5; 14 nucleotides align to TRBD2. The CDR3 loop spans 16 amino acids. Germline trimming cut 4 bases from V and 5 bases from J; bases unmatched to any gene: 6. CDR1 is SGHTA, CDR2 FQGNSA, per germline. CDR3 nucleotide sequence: TGTGCCAGCAGCTCGACTAGCGGGGGGGCCATGGAGACCCAGTACTTC. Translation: CASSSTSGGAMETQYF.

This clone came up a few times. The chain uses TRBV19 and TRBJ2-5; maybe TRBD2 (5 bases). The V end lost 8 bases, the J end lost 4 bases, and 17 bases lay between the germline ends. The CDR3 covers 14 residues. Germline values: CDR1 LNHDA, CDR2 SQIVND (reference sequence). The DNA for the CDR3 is TGTGCCAGTGCGCCCCGGGGAATCGGAGAGACCCAGTACTTC. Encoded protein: CASAPRGIGETQYF.

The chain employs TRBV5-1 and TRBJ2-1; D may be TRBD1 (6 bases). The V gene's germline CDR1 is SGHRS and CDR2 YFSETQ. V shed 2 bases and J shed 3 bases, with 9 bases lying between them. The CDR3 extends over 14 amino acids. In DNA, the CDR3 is TGCGCCAGCAGCTTCGTACAGGGCTACAATGAGCAGTTCTTC. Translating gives CASSFVQGYNEQFF.

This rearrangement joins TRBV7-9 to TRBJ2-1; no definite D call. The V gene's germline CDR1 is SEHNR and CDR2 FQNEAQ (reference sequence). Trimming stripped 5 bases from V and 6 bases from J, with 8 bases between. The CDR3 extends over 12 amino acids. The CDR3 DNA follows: TGTGCCAGCAGCCCCCCGTTCAATGAGCAGTTCTTC. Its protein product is CASSPPFNEQFF.

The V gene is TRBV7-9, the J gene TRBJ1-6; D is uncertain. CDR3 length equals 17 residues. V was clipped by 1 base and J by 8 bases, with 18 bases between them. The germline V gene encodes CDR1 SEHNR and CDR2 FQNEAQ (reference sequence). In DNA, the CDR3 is TGTGCCAGCAGCTTAGGCTACCAGGCGGCGGCCTATTCACCCCTCCACTTT. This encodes CASSLGYQAAAYSPLHF.

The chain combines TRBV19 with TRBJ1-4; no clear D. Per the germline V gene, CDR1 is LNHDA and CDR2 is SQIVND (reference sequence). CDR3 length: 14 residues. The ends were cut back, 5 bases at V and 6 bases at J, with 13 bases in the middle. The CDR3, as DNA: TGTGCCAGTAGTCCGTGGACTAAGGATGAAAAACTGTTTTTT. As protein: CASSPWTKDEKLFF. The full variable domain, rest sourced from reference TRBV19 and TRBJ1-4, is DGGITQSPKYLFRKEGQNVTLSCEQNLNHDAMYWYRQDPGQGLRLIYYSQIVNDFQKGDIAEGYSVSREKKESFPLTVTSAQKNPTAFYLCASSPWTKDEKLFFGSGTQLSVL.

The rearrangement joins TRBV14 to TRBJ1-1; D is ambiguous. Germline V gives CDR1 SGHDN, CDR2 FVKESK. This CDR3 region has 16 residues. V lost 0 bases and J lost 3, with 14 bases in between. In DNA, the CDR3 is TGTGCCAGCAGCCAAGATTGGGGAAGGGCCTACACTGAAGCTTTCTTT. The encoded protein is CASSQDWGRAYTEAFF.

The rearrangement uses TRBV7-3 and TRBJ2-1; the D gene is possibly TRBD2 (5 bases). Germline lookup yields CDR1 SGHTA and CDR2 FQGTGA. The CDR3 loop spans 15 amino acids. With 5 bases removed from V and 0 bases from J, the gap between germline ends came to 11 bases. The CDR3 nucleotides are TGTGCCAGCAGCCTTAGCGAGAGCTCCTACAATGAGCAGTTCTTC. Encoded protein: CASSLSESSYNEQFF. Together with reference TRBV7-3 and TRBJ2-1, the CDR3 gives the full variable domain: GAGVSQTPSNKVTEKGKYVELRCDPISGHTALYWYRQSLGQGPEFLIYFQGTGAADDSGLPNDRFFAVRPEGSVSTLKIQRTERGDSAVYLCASSLSESSYNEQFFGPGTRLTVL.

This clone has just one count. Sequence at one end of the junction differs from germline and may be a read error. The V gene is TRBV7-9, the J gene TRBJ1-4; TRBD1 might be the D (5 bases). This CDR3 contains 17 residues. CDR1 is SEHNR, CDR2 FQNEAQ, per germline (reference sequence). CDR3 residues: CASSLPPSSAGNGKLFF. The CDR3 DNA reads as TGTGCCAGCAGCTTACCCCCTTCCTCGGCAGGGAATGGAAAACTGTTTTTT.

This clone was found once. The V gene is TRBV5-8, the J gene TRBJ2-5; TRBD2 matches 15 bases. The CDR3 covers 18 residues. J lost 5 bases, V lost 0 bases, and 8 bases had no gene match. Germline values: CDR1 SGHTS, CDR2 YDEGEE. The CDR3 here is CASSLAGLAGGYVETQYF. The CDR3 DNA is TGTGCCAGCAGCTTGGCGGGACTAGCGGGGGGTTATGTTGAGACCCAGTACTTC.

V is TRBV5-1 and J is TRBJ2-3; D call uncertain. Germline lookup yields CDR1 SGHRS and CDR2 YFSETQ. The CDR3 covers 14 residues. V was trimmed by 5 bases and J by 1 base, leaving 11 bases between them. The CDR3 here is CASREFLGTDTQYF. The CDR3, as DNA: TGCGCCAGCAGGGAATTTCTAGGCACAGATACGCAGTATTTT.

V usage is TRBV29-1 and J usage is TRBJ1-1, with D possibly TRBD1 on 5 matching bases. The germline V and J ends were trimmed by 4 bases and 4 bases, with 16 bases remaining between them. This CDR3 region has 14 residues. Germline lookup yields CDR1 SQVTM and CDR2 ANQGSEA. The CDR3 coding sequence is TGCAGCGTTGGCGGGGCAGTACCTCTCACTGAAGCTTTCTTT. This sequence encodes CSVGGAVPLTEAFF. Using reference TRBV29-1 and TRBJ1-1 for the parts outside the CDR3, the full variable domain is SAVISQKPSRDICQRGTSLTIQCQVDSQVTMMFWYRQQPGQSLTLIATANQGSEATYESGFVIDKFPISRPNLTFSTLTVSNMSPEDSSIYLCSVGGAVPLTEAFFGQGTRLTVV.

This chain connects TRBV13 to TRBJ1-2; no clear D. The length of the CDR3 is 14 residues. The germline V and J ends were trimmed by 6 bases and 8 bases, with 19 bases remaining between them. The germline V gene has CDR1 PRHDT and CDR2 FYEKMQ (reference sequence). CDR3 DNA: TGTGCCAGCAGAGATCTCGCAAGATCGGGAGGCTACACCTTC. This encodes CASRDLARSGGYTF.

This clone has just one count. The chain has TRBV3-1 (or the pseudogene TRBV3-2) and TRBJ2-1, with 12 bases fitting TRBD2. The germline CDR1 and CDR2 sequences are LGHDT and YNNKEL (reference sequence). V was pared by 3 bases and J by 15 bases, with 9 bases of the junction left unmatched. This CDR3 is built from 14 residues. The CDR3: CASSHWTSGDSTFF. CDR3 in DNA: TGTGCCAGCAGCCATTGGACTAGCGGGGACAGTACGTTCTTC.

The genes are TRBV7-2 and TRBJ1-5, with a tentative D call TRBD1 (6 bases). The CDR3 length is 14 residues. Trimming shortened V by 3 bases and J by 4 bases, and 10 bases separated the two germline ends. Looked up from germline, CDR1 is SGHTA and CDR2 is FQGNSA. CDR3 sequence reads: CASSFRGENQPQHF. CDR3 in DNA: TGTGCCAGCAGCTTCAGGGGCGAGAATCAGCCCCAGCATTTT.

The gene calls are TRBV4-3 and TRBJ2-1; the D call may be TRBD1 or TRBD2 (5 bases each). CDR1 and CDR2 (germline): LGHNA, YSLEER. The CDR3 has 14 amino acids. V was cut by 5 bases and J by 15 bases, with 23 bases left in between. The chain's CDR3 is CASSAKPGGEVRFF. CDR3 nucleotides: TGCGCCAGCAGCGCTAAACCTGGGGGAGAGGTTCGGTTCTTC.

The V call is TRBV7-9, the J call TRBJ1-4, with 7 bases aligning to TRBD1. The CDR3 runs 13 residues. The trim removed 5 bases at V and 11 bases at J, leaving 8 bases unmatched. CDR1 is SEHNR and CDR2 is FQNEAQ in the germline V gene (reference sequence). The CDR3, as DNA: TGTGCCAGCAGCGTCGACAGGGTTGGGAAACTGTTTTTT. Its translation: CASSVDRVGKLFF.

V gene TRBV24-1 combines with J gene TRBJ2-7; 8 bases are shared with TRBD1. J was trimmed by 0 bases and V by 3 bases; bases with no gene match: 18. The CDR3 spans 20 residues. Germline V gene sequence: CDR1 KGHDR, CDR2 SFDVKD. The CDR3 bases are TGTGCCACCAGTGATCACCCGCAAACCGGGACAGGTTTCAGCTCCTACGAGCAGTACTTC. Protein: CATSDHPQTGTGFSSYEQYF.

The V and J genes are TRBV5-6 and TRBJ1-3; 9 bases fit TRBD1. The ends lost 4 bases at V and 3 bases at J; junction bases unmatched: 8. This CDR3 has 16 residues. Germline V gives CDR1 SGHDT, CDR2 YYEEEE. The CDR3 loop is CASSVNRGLVGNTIYF. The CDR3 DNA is TGTGCCAGCAGCGTAAACAGGGGGCTGGTTGGAAACACCATATATTTT.

The DNA of the CDR3 is TGTGCCAGCAGTTTTTTAGACAGGGGCTATGATGGCTACACCTTC. This encodes CASSFLDRGYDGYTF. This chain uses TRBV28 with TRBJ1-2, with 8 positions matching TRBD1. The CDR3 contains 15 residues. Germline V gene sequence: CDR1 MDHEN, CDR2 SYDVKM. Trimming removed 3 bases from V and 6 bases from J; junction bases left unmatched: 9.

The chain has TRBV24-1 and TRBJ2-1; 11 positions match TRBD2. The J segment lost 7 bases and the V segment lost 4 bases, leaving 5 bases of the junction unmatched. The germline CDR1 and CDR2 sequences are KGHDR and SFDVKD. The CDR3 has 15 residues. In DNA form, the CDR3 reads TGTGCCACCAGTGAGGCTAGCGGGAGGTGGAATGAGCAGTTCTTC. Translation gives CATSEASGRWNEQFF.

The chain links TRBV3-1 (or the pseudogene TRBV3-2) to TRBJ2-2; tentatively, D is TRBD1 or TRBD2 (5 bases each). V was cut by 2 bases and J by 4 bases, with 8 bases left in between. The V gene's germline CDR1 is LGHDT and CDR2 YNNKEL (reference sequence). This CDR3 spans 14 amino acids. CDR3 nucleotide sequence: TGTGCCAGCAGCCAACTGGGACCCACCGGGGAGCTGTTTTTT. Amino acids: CASSQLGPTGELFF.

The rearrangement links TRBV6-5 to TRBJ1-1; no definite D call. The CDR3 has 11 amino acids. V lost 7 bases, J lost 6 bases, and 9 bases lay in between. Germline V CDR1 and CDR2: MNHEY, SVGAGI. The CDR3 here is CASKNTPEAFF. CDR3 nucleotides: TGTGCCAGCAAGAACACGCCTGAAGCTTTCTTT.

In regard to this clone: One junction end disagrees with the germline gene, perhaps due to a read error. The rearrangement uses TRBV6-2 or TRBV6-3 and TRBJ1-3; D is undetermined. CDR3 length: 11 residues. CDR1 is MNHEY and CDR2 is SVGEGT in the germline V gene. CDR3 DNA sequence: TGTGCCAGCAGTTCGATGGGATTCAAGAGGTTT. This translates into CASSSMGFKRF.

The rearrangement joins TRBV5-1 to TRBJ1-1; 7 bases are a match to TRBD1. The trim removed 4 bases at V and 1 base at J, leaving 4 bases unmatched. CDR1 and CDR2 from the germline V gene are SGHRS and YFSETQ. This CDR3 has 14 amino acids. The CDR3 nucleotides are TGCGCCAGCAGCGCGGGACAGCCGAACACTGAAGCTTTCTTT. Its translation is CASSAGQPNTEAFF.

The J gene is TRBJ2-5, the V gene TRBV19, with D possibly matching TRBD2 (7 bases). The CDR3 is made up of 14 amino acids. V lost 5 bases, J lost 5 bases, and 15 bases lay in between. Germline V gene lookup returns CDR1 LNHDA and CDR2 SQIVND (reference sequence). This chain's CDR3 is CASSPRGRGETQYF. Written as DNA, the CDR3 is TGTGCCAGTAGTCCCCGGGGGCGGGGGGAGACCCAGTACTTC.

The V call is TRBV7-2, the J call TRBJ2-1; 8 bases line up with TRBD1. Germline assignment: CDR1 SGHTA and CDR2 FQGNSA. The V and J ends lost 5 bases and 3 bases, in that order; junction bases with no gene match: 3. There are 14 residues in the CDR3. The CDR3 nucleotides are TGTGCCAGCAGCCCAGGGACAGGCTACAATGAGCAGTTCTTC. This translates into CASSPGTGYNEQFF.